This T cell receptor beta chain was retrieved from a study of OX40 agonist ivuxolimab in advanced cancers. Study-wide context: Ivuxolimab, which targeted the costimulatory receptor OX40 (CD134), was an agonistic, fully human IgG2 monoclonal antibody. Prior anti-PD-1, anti-PD-L1 or anti-CTLA-4 therapy was permitted, and approximately 39% of dose-escalation patients had received checkpoint inhibitors. The point of sequencing TCRbeta in the periphery was to test whether ivuxolimab changed TCR sequence diversity and drove clonal T-cell expansion. Partial responses occurred in three dose-escalation patients, of whom one had hepatocellular carcinoma and two had cutaneous melanoma. The paper covers the monotherapy dose-escalation part of the phase I ivuxolimab trial, which included N ≈ 50 patients. Of the approximately 50 dose-escalation patients, hepatocellular carcinoma was present in 19, melanoma in approximately 15, renal cell carcinoma in 9 and head and neck cancer in 9. A male proportion of under 85% and a mean age of roughly 55 years, ranging from roughly 20 to 80, were recorded for the dose-escalation cohort. Intravenous ivuxolimab was administered to patients every 2 weeks at six dose levels: 0.01, 0.1, 0.3, 1.5, 3 and 10 mg/kg.

A word on this clone: Its target antigen remains unknown. No much larger clonotype is one base removed from it; base qualities were not supplied.

Genomic DNA was isolated from the sorted cells so that the TCRbeta CDR3 region could be sequenced. The immunoSEQ Assay was used for sequencing of TCRbeta CDR3 regions. The immuneACCESS repertoire file appears here via TCRdb, limited to in-frame rearrangements. These files lack a portion of the clones; in checked studies, under half of the deficit traces to unresolved V genes, and the cause of the others is not known. The sample table lists fewer than 90,000 clones, more than 80% of them with a count of one. The leading ten clones occupy 0.9% to 1.2% of the sample. The trial excluded patients who had a history of autoimmune disease or were on systemic immunosuppression. In every dose cohort, peripheral blood was drawn for TCR sequencing at baseline, cycle 4 day 1, and cycle 7 day 1. Samples were obtained from an open-label, multicenter, first-in-human phase I dose-escalation trial of ivuxolimab. Adults with locally advanced or metastatic head and neck squamous cell, hepatocellular, melanoma or renal cell carcinoma were enrolled in the trial. Before TCR sequencing, CD4+ and CD8+ T cells were separately sorted from peripheral blood.

The investigation overall reported the following: Low levels of normalized T-cell clonal expansion were also seen in some patients who did not respond. At doses of 0.1 to 3.0 mg/kg, clonal expansion of both CD4+ and CD8+ blood T cells was observed from baseline to week 6. Partial responders in the 0.1-3.0 mg/kg groups had among the lowest normalized peripheral clonal expansion, especially among CD8+ T cells. After ivuxolimab, expanded clones were on average more numerous among CD8+ T cells than among CD4+ T cells. The antigen specificity of the peripheral T cells that underwent clonal expansion was not determined.

Trimming accounts for 4 bases at V and 4 bases at J, while the number of junction bases matched to no gene is 7. Taken from cysteine to phenylalanine, the CDR3 has 15 residues. Only the CDR3 DNA is retained, 45 bases long and in frame from the first base. CDR1 and CDR2 were assigned from the germline V gene (reference sequence) as SSHAT and FNYEAQ. The sequencing here drew on CD4+ or CD8+ T cells sorted from blood, taken in a trial of the OX40 agonist ivuxolimab. The TCR was taken from an adult with an advanced solid tumor such as melanoma, head and neck, liver or kidney cancer. The rearrangement joined TRBV7-7 to TRBJ2-3; 8 bases in the junction line up with TRBD2. The CDR3 loop reads CASSSFVAGPDTQYF. The sequence in DNA is TGTGCCAGCAGCTCTTTTGTAGCGGGGCCAGATACGCAGTATTTT.